The 24 T cell receptor beta chains reported below all come from one sample, sequenced in a study of T cells in Graves' hyperthyroidism and ophthalmopathy. There were TCR beta CDR3 regions amplified from RNA transcripts. RT-PCR in the first round (using the HTBI primer set) targeted the TCR CDR3. TCRdb analysed the multiplex PCR reads with MiXCR anew, one entry per CDR3 protein. The sample yields nearly 750,000 distinct CDR3 sequences, about 35% seen once. Sequencing was performed on blood. The receptors come from a woman between 40 and 50 years old with Graves' hyperthyroidism.

This chain links TRBV10-3 with TRBJ2-7; TRBD1 matches 8 bases. With V trimmed by 7 bases and J by 3 bases, 5 bases remained unmatched. CDR1 ENHRY and CDR2 SYGVKD come from the germline V gene. The CDR3 has 13 amino acids. CDR3 in amino acids: CAINRDRNYEQYF. DNA of the CDR3: TGTGCCATCAACCGGGACAGGAACTACGAGCAGTACTTC.

This clonotype was recorded at least ten times. The V and J genes are TRBV10-3 and TRBJ1-2, with D possibly matching TRBD1 (6 bases). CDR1 and CDR2 (germline): ENHRY, SYGVKD. Trimming took off 3 bases at V and 2 bases at J, with 10 bases between the two ends. The CDR3 consists of 14 residues. The CDR3 sequence: CAISDGTSNYGYTF. The CDR3 nucleotides read TGTGCCATCAGTGACGGGACATCGAACTATGGCTACACCTTC.

This clonotype was observed a handful of times. The CDR3 end shows no conserved phenylalanine or tryptophan, and so a read error is likely. No DNA is shown, since the ends of the CDR3 on it are uncertain; the CDR3 is the one TCRdb lists. CDR3 loop: CAISGSGEFEL. This chain links TRBV24-1 with TRBJ2-7; the table gives TRBD1 as D, unverified against the DNA. From germline, CDR1 is KGHDR and CDR2 SFDVKD. With termini counted, the CDR3 has 11 amino acids.

This clonotype was seen once. Since no conserved phenylalanine or tryptophan closes the CDR3, a read error is the likely cause. This rearrangement joins TRBV29-1 to TRBJ1-5; D is perhaps TRBD1 (6 bases). There are 13 residues in the CDR3. Germline CDR1 SQVTM, CDR2 ANQGSEA. Trimming shortened V by 6 bases and J by 7 bases, and 16 bases separated the two germline ends. The CDR3 region is CSVPGDPGQPQHL. CDR3 in DNA: TGCAGCGTCCCAGGGGACCCTGGACAGCCCCAGCATCTT.

The chain carries TRBV6-5 and TRBJ1-3; D ambiguous. V dropped 7 bases and J dropped 4 bases, with 5 bases sitting between them. Germline V gene lookup returns CDR1 MNHEY and CDR2 SVGAGI. CDR3 length equals 11 residues. The DNA of the CDR3 is TGTGCCAGCAAGAGAGGAAACACCATATATTTT. It yields the protein CASKRGNTIYF.

This clonotype was observed a handful of times. The chain couples TRBV2 to TRBJ1-5; 11 bases line up with TRBD1. This CDR3 is 17 amino acids long. Germline-derived CDR1 and CDR2 are SNHLY and FYNNEI. The V gene end was trimmed by 6 bases and the J gene end by 0 bases; junction bases not matched to a gene: 7. The CDR3 spells CASRDRGPGYSNQPQHF. The DNA of the CDR3 is TGTGCCAGCAGGGACAGGGGGCCGGGTTATAGCAATCAGCCCCAGCATTTT.

The V call is TRBV25-1, the J call TRBJ1-3; unclear D gene. Looked up from germline, CDR1 is MGHDK and CDR2 is SYGVNS. There are 13 residues in the CDR3. Trimming removed 11 bases at V and 5 bases at J, with 16 bases between. CDR3 protein: CAWSVDRRNTIYF. The CDR3 DNA is TGTGCCTGGTCAGTGGACCGAAGAAACACCATATATTTT.

The chain combines TRBV12-3 or TRBV12-4 with TRBJ1-1; TRBD1 aligns across 7 bases. This CDR3 has 17 residues. Losses at the gene ends were 7 bases for V and 0 bases for J; bases not matched to a gene: 14. This CDR3 reads CASKRPGQNLLNTEAFF. CDR3 sequence (DNA): TGTGCCAGCAAGCGGCCGGGACAGAATTTGCTGAACACTGAAGCTTTCTTT.

This clonotype was counted at least ten times. The chain uses TRBV29-1 and TRBJ1-1, with unresolved D. Germline loops: CDR1 SQVTM, CDR2 ANQGSEA. The CDR3 contains 10 residues. Trimming removed 6 bases from V and 7 bases from J, with 9 bases in between. The CDR3 DNA follows: TGCAGCGTAAGAACAGATGAAGCTTTCTTT. It translates to CSVRTDEAFF.

This chain links TRBV10-3 with TRBJ1-5; TRBD1 is a possible D gene (5 bases). This CDR3 is built from 20 residues. V was trimmed by 7 bases and J by 0 bases, leaving 28 bases between them. In germline, CDR1 is ENHRY, CDR2 SYGVKD. The CDR3 coding sequence is TGTGCCATCATCACCTCCGACGACAGAAAAAACCACTATAGCAATCAGCCCCAGCATTTT. It is translated as CAIITSDDRKNHYSNQPQHF.

This clonotype is classed as medium-sized. This chain connects TRBV24-1 to TRBJ2-1; 9 nucleotides agree with TRBD2. The J segment lost 9 bases and the V segment lost 2 bases, leaving 4 bases of the junction unmatched. The CDR3 loop spans 14 amino acids. Germline values: CDR1 KGHDR, CDR2 SFDVKD. The CDR3 is CATSDSSGRLEQFF. CDR3 DNA: TGTGCCACCAGTGATTCCAGCGGGAGGCTTGAGCAGTTCTTC.

The chain combines TRBV5-6 with TRBJ2-2, with 13 bases fitting TRBD2. After removal of 1 base from V and 6 bases from J, the junction contained 6 bases not matched to a gene. The CDR3 covers 17 residues. The germline V gene encodes CDR1 SGHDT and CDR2 YYEEEE. CDR3 in amino acids: CASSLRRTSGSAGELFF. CDR3 in DNA: TGTGCCAGCAGCTTGCGGAGGACTAGCGGGAGTGCCGGGGAGCTGTTTTTT. Together with reference TRBV5-6 and TRBJ2-2, the CDR3 gives the full variable domain: DAGVTQSPTHLIKTRGQQVTLRCSPKSGHDTVSWYQQALGQGPQFIFQYYEEEERQRGNFPDRFSGHQFPNYSSELNVNALLLGDSALYLCASSLRRTSGSAGELFFGEGSRLTVL.

The chain couples TRBV15 to TRBJ2-6, with D perhaps given as TRBD1 or TRBD2 (6 bases each). The V end lost 8 bases, the J end lost 4 bases, and 12 bases lay between the germline ends. The CDR3 has 14 amino acids. CDR1 LNHNV and CDR2 YYDKDF come from the germline V gene (reference sequence). DNA of the CDR3: TGTGCCACCGCCCGGGGGCAAGGGGCCAACGTCCTGACTTTC. Its protein is CATARGQGANVLTF.

The chain is built from TRBV29-1 and TRBJ1-6, with TRBD1 matching over 10 bases. V shed 6 bases and J 7 bases; nucleotides not matched to a gene: 6. Germline V gene sequence: CDR1 SQVTM, CDR2 ANQGSEA. This CDR3 region has 14 residues. The CDR3 loop reads CSVVGQGQNSPLHF. DNA for the CDR3: TGCAGCGTCGTGGGACAGGGGCAAAATTCACCCCTCCACTTT.

Comments on this clonotype: Mismatch with germline at one junction end may stem from a read error. The chain links TRBV4-3 to TRBJ2-7, with 10 bases fitting TRBD1. This CDR3 contains 14 residues. The germline V gene encodes CDR1 LGHNA and CDR2 YSLEER. The CDR3, as DNA: TGCGCCAGCAGCCAGGTGGACAGGGGGTACGAGCAGTGCTTC. It specifies CASSQVDRGYEQCF.

This clonotype was seen repeatedly, ten times or more. The chain combines TRBV10-3 with TRBJ2-7; TRBD2 is a possible D gene (6 bases). This CDR3 is built from 15 residues. Looked up from germline, CDR1 is ENHRY and CDR2 is SYGVKD. V was trimmed by 4 bases and J by 3 bases, leaving 16 bases between them. CDR3 in DNA: TGTGCCATCAGTGGTTCGGGAACTAGCAACTACGAGCAGTACTTC. Residues: CAISGSGTSNYEQYF.

The chain is built from TRBV20-1 and TRBJ2-5; TRBD2 aligns across 7 bases. The germline CDR1 and CDR2 sequences are DFQATT and SNEGSKA (reference sequence). The CDR3 contains 15 residues. Trimming took 0 bases from V and 3 from J; bases not matched to a gene: 7. CDR3 in amino acids: CSARDLRLAEETQYF. CDR3 in DNA: TGCAGTGCTAGAGATTTAAGGCTAGCGGAAGAGACCCAGTACTTC.

The sample holds a few counts of this clonotype. The chain couples TRBV6-1 to TRBJ2-2, with no clear D. Germline V gene data show CDR1 as MNHNS and CDR2 as SASEGT. The V end was cut by 7 bases, the J end by 0 bases, with 15 bases between. The CDR3 runs to 16 residues. The CDR3 bases are TGTGCCAGCACAAAGACCGGTACCGCGAACACCGGGGAGCTGTTTTTT. This translates into CASTKTGTANTGELFF.

This clonotype was counted once. The chain has TRBV13 and TRBJ1-3; 9 positions match TRBD1. There are 15 residues in the CDR3. Germline values: CDR1 PRHDT, CDR2 FYEKMQ (reference sequence). The ends lost 5 bases at V and 3 bases at J; junction bases unmatched: 5. The CDR3 DNA is TGTGCCAGCAGCCCCCGGGACAGGGTTGGAAACACCATATATTTT. Amino acids: CASSPRDRVGNTIYF.

This chain connects TRBV6-6 to TRBJ1-2, with 9 positions matching TRBD1. V was clipped by 2 bases and J by 6 bases; unmatched bases: 4. The CDR3 contains 14 residues. The germline gives CDR1 MNHNY, CDR2 SVGAGI (reference sequence). The CDR3 bases are TGTGCCAGCAGTTACCCGACAGGGGGTAATGGCTACACCTTC. This sequence encodes CASSYPTGGNGYTF.

This clonotype showed up many times. This chain uses TRBV20-1 with TRBJ1-5, with 9 bases aligning to TRBD1. V shed 6 bases and J 4 bases; nucleotides not matched to a gene: 7. This CDR3 region has 14 residues. In germline, CDR1 is DFQATT, CDR2 SNEGSKA (reference sequence). CDR3 bases: TGCAGTGCGTCGGACAGGGGCTGGAATCAGCCCCAGCATTTT. This encodes CSASDRGWNQPQHF.

The chain is built from TRBV11-2 and TRBJ2-7, with D possibly being TRBD1 or TRBD2 (5 bases each). The CDR3 is made up of 16 amino acids. Germline V gives CDR1 SGHAT, CDR2 FQNNGV. Trimming cost V 0 bases and J 3 bases, with 15 bases left between them. CDR3 region: CASSLEGRGNRYEQYF. The DNA for the CDR3 is TGTGCCAGCAGCTTAGAGGGGCGAGGGAACCGCTACGAGCAGTACTTC.

The sample holds a few counts of this clonotype. CDR3 amino acids: CASSRSIQETQYF. CDR3 nucleotides: TGTGCCAGCAGTCGCTCAATCCAAGAGACCCAGTACTTC. V gene TRBV27 combines with J gene TRBJ2-5; D gene unclear. V was shortened by 5 bases and J by 1 base, with 8 bases between the two germline ends. CDR1 and CDR2 from the germline V gene are MNHEY and SMNVEV (reference sequence). The CDR3 is 13 residues long.

The V call is TRBV29-1, the J call TRBJ1-2; a possible D gene is TRBD1 (5 bases). Germline V gene sequence: CDR1 SQVTM, CDR2 ANQGSEA. The CDR3 is made up of 12 amino acids. V dropped 6 bases and J dropped 3 bases, with 11 bases sitting between them. The CDR3: CSVKPGYYGYTF. CDR3 DNA sequence: TGCAGCGTAAAGCCAGGGTACTATGGCTACACCTTC.